These 2 T cell receptor beta chains share one sample of origin, sequenced in a study of T cell responses to AZD1222 COVID-19 vaccine. The method was immunoSEQ multiplex PCR; TCRdb's version includes in-frame clones alone and lacks a portion of them. This sample has tens of thousands of clones, with around 85% found just once. Sequenced here: peripheral blood, sampled 28 days after the second AZD1222 dose. Source of these receptors: an adult who received the AZD1222 COVID-19 vaccine.

The CDR3 sequence: CASSQLGRAPSTDTQYF. The CDR3 DNA reads as TGTGCCAGCAGTCAGTTGGGGAGGGCCCCCTCCACAGATACGCAGTATTTT. The chain uses TRBV6-6 and TRBJ2-3; 7 positions match TRBD2. The CDR3 has 17 amino acids. With V trimmed by 5 bases and J by 2 bases, 13 bases remained unmatched. CDR1 and CDR2 from the germline V gene are MNHNY and SVGAGI (reference sequence).

The V and J genes are TRBV5-1 and TRBJ1-2; no reliable D call. This CDR3 comprises 20 residues. The ends were cut back, 3 bases at V and 2 bases at J, with 29 bases in the middle. Germline V gives CDR1 SGHRS, CDR2 YFSETQ. The CDR3: CASSSQRVQSRDHNNYGYTF. The CDR3 DNA reads as TGCGCCAGCAGCTCGCAACGTGTACAATCGAGGGATCACAACAACTATGGCTACACCTTC.